This TCR beta chain was recovered during a study of blood T cells in healthy people across ages. Overall study findings and caveats: Possibly confounding the expanded clonotype changes was the fact that donor CMV status was unknown.

Next came a second PCR, run for 7 to 11 cycles, which used a sample-barcoded 5' primer along with a J-beta primer mix. Each cDNA molecule, via a template-switch adaptor with 12 random nucleotides, was tagged. TCRdb processed the 5' RACE reads anew with MiXCR; each CDR3 protein has one entry. The sample has fewer than 2,000,000 distinct CDR3 sequences, 30% to 40% seen once; the top ten hold 20% to 25%. This clonotype was counted a few times. Its cognate antigen is unknown. With V trimmed by 0 bases and J by 5 bases, 9 bases remained unmatched. In germline, CDR1 is LNHNV, CDR2 YYDKDF (reference sequence). The CDR3 contains 16 residues.

The TCR comes from a human donor in good health. The material sequenced was blood. The rearrangement uses TRBV15 and TRBJ2-5, with TRBD2 matching over 7 bases. The DNA for the CDR3 is TGTGCCACCAGCAGAGAGAGGTGGGGGGGACGGGAGACCCAGTACTTC. Amino acids: CATSRERWGGRETQYF.